The 2 T cell receptor beta chains below all came from one sample that was sequenced in a study of blood T cell repertoires in COVID-19 (dated by TCRdb to the early 2020s). The library was produced with the immunoSEQ multiplex PCR assay. Entries here come from immuneACCESS through TCRdb and include only in-frame sequences with V and J called. Some clones fail to appear in such tables; in the studies checked, an unresolved V gene covers under half of the shortfall, and the cause of the remainder is unknown. The sample table shows about 160,000 clones, and roughly 80% are seen once. The top ten clonotypes cover 2.5% to 3.5% of the sample. Material for sequencing was peripheral blood. The receptors here all came from a man between 65 and 85 years old with acute or convalescent COVID-19.

Comments on this clone: One junction end disagrees with the germline gene, perhaps due to a read error. This chain connects TRBV3-1 (or the pseudogene TRBV3-2) to TRBJ2-4; a possible D gene is TRBD2 (6 bases). This CDR3 comprises 15 residues. CDR1 LGHDT and CDR2 YNNKEL come from the germline V gene (reference sequence). Written as DNA, the CDR3 is TGTGCCAGCAGCGAAGAGGGACTAGCCAAAAACATTCAGTACTTC. Amino acids: CASSEEGLAKNIQYF.

In DNA, the CDR3 is TGTGCCAGCAGCTTTAAAGGAGACCGATTTGGGACCCAGTACTTC. Translation gives CASSFKGDRFGTQYF. The chain links TRBV5-4 to TRBJ2-5; D unresolved. V was clipped by 2 bases and J by 7 bases, with 18 bases between them. The CDR3 totals 15 residues. Germline CDR1 is SGHNT and CDR2 is YYREEE (reference sequence).